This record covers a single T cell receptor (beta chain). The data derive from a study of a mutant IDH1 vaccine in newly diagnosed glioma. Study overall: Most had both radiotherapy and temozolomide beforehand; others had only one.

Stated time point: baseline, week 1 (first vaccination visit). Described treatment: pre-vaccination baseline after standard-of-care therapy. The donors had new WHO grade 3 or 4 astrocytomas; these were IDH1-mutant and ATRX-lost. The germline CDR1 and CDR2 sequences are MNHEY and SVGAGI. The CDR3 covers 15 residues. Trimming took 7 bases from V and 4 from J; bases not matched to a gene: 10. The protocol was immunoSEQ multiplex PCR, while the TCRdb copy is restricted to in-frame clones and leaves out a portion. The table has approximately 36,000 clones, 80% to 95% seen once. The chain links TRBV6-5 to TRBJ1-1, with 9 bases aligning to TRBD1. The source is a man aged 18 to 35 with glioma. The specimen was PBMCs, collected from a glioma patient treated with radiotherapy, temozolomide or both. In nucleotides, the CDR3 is TGTGCCAGCATCGCCCCCACAGGGGGCGGCACTGAAGCTTTCTTT. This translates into CASIAPTGGGTEAFF.